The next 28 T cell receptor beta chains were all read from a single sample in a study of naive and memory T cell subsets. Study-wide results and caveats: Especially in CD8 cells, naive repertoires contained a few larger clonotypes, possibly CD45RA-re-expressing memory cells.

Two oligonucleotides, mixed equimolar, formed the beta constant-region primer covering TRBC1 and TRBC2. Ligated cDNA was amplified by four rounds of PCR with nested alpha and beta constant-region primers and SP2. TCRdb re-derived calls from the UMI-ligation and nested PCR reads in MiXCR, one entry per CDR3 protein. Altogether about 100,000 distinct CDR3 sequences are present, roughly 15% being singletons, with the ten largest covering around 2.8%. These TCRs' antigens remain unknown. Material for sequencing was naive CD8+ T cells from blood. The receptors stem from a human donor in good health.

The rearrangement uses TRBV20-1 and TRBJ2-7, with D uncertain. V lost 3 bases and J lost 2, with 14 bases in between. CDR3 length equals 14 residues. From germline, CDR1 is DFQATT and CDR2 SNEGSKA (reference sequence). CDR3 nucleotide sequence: TGCAGTGCTAGTTTCAGGCCCGTCCCCTACGAGCAGTACTTC. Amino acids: CSASFRPVPYEQYF.

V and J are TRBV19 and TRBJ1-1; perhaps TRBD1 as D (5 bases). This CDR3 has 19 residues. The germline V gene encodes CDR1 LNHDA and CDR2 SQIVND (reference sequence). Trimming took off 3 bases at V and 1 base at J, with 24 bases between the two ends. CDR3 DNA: TGTGCCAGTAGTATTATCAAACCGGGACCTTCTGTGGGGAACACTGAAGCTTTCTTT. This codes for CASSIIKPGPSVGNTEAFF. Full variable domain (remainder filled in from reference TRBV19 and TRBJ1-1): DGGITQSPKYLFRKEGQNVTLSCEQNLNHDAMYWYRQDPGQGLRLIYYSQIVNDFQKGDIAEGYSVSREKKESFPLTVTSAQKNPTAFYLCASSIIKPGPSVGNTEAFFGQGTRLTVV.

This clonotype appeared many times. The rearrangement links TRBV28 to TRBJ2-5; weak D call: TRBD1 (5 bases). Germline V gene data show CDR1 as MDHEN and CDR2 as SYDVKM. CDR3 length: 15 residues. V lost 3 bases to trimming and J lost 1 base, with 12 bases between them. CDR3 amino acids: CASSFLGEPQETQYF. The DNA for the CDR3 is TGTGCCAGCAGTTTTCTAGGGGAACCCCAAGAGACCCAGTACTTC.

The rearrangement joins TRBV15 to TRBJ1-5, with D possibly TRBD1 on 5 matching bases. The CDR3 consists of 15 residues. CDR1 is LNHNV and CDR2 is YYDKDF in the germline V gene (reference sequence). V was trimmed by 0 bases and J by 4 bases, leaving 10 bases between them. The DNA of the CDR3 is TGTGCCACCAGCAGAGATCTCGGGGGGAATCAGCCCCAGCATTTT. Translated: CATSRDLGGNQPQHF.

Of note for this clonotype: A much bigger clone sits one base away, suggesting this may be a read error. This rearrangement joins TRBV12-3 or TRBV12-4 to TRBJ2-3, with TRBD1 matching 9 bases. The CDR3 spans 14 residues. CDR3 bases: TGTCCCAGCAGGCTCCGGACAGGGGAAGATACGCAGTATTTT. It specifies CPSRLRTGEDTQYF.

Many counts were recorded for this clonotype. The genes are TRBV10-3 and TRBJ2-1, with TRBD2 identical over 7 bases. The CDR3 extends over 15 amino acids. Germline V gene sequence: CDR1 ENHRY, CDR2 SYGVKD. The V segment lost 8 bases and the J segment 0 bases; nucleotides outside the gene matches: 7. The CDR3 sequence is CAIGVGGSSYNEQFF. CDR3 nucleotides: TGTGCCATCGGGGTCGGGGGGAGCTCCTACAATGAGCAGTTCTTC.

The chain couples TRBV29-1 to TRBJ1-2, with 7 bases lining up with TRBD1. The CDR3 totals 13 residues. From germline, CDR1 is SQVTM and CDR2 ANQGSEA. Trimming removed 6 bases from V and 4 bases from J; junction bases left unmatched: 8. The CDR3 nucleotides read TGCAGCGTGGACCCGACAGGGACCTATGGCTACACCTTC. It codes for CSVDPTGTYGYTF. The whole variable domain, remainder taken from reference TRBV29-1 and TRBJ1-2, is SAVISQKPSRDICQRGTSLTIQCQVDSQVTMMFWYRQQPGQSLTLIATANQGSEATYESGFVIDKFPISRPNLTFSTLTVSNMSPEDSSIYLCSVDPTGTYGYTFGSGTRLTVV.

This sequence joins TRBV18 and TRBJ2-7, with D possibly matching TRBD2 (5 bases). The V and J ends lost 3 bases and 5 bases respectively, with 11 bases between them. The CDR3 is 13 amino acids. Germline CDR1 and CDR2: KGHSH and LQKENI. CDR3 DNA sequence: TGTGCCAGCTCACCCTCGGGGTACCACGAGCAGTACTTC. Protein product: CASSPSGYHEQYF.

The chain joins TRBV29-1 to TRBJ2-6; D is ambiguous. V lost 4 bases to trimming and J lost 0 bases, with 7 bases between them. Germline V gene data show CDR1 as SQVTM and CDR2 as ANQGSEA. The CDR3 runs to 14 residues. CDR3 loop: CSVASPSGANVLTF. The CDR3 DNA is TGCAGCGTTGCGTCACCCTCTGGGGCCAACGTCCTGACTTTC.

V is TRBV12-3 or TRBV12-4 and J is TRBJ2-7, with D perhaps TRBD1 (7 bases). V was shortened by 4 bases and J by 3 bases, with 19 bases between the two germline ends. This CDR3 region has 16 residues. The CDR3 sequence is CASSSWDSPRGYEQYF. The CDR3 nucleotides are TGTGCCAGCAGTTCATGGGACAGCCCGCGGGGCTACGAGCAGTACTTC.

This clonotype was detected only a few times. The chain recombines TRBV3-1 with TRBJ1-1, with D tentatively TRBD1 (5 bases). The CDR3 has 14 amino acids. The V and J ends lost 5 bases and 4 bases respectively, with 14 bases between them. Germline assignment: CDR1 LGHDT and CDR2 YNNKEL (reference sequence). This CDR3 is CASSGVWGVTEAFF. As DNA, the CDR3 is TGTGCCAGCAGCGGTGTTTGGGGGGTCACTGAAGCTTTCTTT.

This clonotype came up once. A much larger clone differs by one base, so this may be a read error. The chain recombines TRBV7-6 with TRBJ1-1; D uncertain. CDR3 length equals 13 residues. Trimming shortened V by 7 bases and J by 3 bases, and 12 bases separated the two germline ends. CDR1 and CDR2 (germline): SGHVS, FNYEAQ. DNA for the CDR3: TGTGCCAGCACCCCCGATACGTACACTGAAGCTTTCTTT. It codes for CASTPDTYTEAFF.

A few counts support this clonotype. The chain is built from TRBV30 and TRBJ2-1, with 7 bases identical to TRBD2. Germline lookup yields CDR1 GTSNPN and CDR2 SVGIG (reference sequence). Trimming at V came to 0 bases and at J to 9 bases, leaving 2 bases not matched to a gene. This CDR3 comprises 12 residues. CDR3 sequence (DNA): TGTGCCTGGAGTGTTGGGGGGGGTGAGCAGTTCTTC. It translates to CAWSVGGGEQFF.

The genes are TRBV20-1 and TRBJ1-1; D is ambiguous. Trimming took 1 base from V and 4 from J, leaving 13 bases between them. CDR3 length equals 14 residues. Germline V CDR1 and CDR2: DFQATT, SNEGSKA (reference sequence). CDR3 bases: TGCAGTGCTAGAGGGACGACACAGAGCACTGAAGCTTTCTTT. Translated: CSARGTTQSTEAFF.

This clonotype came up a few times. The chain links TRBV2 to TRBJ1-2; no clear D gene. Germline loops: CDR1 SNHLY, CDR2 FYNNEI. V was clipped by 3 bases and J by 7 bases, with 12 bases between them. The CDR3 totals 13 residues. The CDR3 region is CASSDGQIVGYTF. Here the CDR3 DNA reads TGTGCCAGCAGTGATGGGCAGATAGTTGGCTACACCTTC.

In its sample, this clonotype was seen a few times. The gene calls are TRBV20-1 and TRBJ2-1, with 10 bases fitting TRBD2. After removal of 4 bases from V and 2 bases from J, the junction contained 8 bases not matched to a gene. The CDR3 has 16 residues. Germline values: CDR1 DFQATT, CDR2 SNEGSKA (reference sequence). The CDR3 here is CSATQGLANTYNEQFF. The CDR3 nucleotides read TGCAGTGCTACGCAGGGACTAGCGAATACCTACAATGAGCAGTTCTTC.

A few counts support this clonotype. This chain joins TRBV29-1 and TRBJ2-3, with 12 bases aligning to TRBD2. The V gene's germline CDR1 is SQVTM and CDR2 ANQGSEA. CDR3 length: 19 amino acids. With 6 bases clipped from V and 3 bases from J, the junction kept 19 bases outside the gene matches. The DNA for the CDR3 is TGCAGCGTGGGTAAAGGACTAGCGGGGTCCTTCCGCCTGACAGATACGCAGTATTTT. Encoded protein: CSVGKGLAGSFRLTDTQYF.

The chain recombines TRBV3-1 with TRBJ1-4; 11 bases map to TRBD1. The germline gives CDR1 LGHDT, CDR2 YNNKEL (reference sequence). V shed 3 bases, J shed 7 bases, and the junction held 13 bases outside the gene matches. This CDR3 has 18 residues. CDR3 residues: CASSQGDRGSPLGEKLFF. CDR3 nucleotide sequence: TGTGCCAGCAGCCAGGGGGACAGGGGGTCCCCGTTAGGTGAAAAACTGTTTTTT.

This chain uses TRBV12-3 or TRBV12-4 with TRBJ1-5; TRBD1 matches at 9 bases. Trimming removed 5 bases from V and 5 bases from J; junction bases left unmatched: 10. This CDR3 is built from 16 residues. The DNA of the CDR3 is TGTGCCAGCAGTCCCCGGACAGGGGTTCTGGATCAGCCCCAGCATTTT. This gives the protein CASSPRTGVLDQPQHF.

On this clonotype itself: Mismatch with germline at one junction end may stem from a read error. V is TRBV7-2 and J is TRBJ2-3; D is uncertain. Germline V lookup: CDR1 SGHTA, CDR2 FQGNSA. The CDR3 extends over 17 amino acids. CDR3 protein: CASNLRPVPDNTDTQYF. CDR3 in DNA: TGTGCCAGCAACTTACGACCGGTACCCGACAACACAGATACGCAGTATTTT. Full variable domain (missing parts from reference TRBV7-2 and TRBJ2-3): GAGVSQSPSNKVTEKGKDVELRCDPISGHTALYWYRQSLGQGLEFLIYFQGNSAPDKSGLPSDRFSAERTGGSVSTLTIQRTQQEDSAVYLCASNLRPVPDNTDTQYFGPGTRLTVL.

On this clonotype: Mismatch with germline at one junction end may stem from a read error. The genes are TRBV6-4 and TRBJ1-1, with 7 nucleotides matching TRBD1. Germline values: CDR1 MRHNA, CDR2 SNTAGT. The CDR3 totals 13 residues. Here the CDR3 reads CASSADRVSDAFF. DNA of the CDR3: TGTGCCAGCAGTGCCGACAGGGTATCTGACGCTTTCTTT.

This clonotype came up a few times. The chain's CDR3 is CASTKRGPSSYEQYF. DNA for the CDR3: TGTGCCAGCACCAAAAGGGGGCCATCGTCCTACGAGCAGTACTTC. The chain recombines TRBV28 with TRBJ2-7, with TRBD1 identical over 7 bases. Germline V lookup: CDR1 MDHEN, CDR2 SYDVKM. This CDR3 is 15 amino acids long. J lost 1 base, V lost 7 bases, and 10 bases had no gene match.

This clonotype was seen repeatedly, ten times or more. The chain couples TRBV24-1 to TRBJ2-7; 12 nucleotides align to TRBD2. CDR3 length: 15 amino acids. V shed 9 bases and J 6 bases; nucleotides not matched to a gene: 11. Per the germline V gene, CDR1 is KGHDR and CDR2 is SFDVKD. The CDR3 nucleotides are TGTGCCACCTTCCCGGGACTAGCGGGTCTATGCGAGCAGTACTTC. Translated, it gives CATFPGLAGLCEQYF.

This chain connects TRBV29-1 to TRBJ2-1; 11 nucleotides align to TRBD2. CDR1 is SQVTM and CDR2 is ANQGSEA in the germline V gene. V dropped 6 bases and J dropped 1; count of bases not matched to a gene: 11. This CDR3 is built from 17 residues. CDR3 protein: CSVPMSSGRPSYNEQFF. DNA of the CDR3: TGCAGCGTCCCAATGTCTAGCGGGAGGCCATCCTACAATGAGCAGTTCTTC.

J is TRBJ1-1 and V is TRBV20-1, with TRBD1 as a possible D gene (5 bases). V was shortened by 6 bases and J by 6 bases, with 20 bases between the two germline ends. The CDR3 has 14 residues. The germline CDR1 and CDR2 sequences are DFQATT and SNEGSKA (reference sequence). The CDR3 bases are TGCAGTGCAGATCCAGGGATGGGCGCCGCTGAAGCTTTCTTT. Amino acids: CSADPGMGAAEAFF.

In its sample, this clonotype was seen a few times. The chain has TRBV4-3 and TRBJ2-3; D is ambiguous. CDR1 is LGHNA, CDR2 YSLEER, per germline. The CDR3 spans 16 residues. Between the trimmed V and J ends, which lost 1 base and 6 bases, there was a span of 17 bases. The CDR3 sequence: CASSQGLLSGSDTQYF. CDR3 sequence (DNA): TGCGCCAGCAGCCAAGGCCTATTGAGTGGGTCGGATACGCAGTATTTT.

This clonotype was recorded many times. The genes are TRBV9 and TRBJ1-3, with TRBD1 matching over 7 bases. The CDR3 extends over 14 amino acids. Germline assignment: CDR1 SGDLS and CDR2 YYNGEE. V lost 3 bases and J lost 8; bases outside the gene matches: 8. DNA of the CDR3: TGTGCCAGCAGCGATATCGACAGGGAGGACACCATATATTTT. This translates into CASSDIDREDTIYF.

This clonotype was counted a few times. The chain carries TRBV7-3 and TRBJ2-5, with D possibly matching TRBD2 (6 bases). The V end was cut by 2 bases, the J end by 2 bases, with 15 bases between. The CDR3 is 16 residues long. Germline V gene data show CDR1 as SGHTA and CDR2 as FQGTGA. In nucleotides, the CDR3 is TGTGCCAGCAGCTTAGGTCTAGGTGGGGGGCAAGAGACCCAGTACTTC. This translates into CASSLGLGGGQETQYF.